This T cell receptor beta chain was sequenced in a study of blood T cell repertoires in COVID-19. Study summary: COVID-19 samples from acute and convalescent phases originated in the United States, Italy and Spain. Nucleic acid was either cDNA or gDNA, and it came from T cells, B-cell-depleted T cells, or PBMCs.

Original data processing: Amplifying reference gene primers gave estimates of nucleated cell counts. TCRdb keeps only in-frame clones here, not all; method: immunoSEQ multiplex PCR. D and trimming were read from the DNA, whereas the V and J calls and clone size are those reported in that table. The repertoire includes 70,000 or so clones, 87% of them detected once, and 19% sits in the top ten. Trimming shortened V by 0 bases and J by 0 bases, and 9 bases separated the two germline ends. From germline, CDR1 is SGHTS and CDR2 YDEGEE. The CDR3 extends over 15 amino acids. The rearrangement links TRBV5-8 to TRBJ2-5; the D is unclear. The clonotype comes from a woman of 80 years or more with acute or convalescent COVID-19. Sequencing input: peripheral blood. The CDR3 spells CASSLGQRNQETQYF. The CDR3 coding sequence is TGTGCCAGCAGCTTGGGCCAGCGTAACCAAGAGACCCAGTACTTC.